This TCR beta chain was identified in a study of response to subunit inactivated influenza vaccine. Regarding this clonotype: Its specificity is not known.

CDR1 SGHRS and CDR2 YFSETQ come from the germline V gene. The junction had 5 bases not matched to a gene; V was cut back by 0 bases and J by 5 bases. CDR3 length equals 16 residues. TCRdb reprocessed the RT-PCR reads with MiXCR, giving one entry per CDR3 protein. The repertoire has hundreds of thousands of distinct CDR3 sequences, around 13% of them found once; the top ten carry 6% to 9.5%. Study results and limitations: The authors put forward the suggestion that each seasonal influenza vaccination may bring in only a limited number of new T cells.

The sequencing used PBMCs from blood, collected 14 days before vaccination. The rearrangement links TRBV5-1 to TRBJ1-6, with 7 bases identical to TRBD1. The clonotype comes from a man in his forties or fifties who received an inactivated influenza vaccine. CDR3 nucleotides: TGCGCCAGCAGCTTGGCCGGACAGGCTCATAATTCACCCCTCCACTTT. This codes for CASSLAGQAHNSPLHF.